These T cell receptor beta chains were read from a single sample in a study of blood T cell repertoires in COVID-19. The data were produced by immunoSEQ multiplex PCR, yet TCRdb's version contains in-frame clones alone and is incomplete. The table includes about 190,000 clones, 75% to 95% detected once. The material sequenced was peripheral blood. Receptors originate from a man aged 50-59 years with acute or convalescent COVID-19. The CDR3 runs from the conserved cysteine through the conserved F or W.

v_call,j_call,cdr3_aa
TRBV6-5,TRBJ1-1,CASSYGGTRNTEAFF
TRBV3-1/TRBV3-2,TRBJ1-1,CASSQDILKGTEAFF
TRBV4-3,TRBJ2-2,CASSQDRGLAGEAGELFF
TRBV3-1/TRBV3-2,TRBJ1-4,CASSFRQGRDEKLFF
TRBV19,TRBJ1-5,CASSDLQGRQPQHF
TRBV5-6,TRBJ1-2,CASSLAGTENGYTF
TRBV11-3,TRBJ2-2,CASSLGAGWDTGELFF
TRBV6-2/TRBV6-3,TRBJ2-3,CASSYGAGGGGLDTQYF
TRBV28,TRBJ2-1,CASSLFPSGSRSYNEQFF
TRBV7-9,TRBJ2-1,CASSGSPSGQFF
TRBV18,TRBJ2-3,CASSRGTDTQYF
TRBV19,TRBJ1-1,CASSINGLRNTEAFF